Below, 18 T cell receptor beta chains from the same sample are listed, as sequenced in a study of T cell repertoires in cytomegalovirus infection. MiXCR was run by TCRdb on the reads, yielding one entry per CDR3 protein. The sample has about 700,000 distinct CDR3 sequences, about 30% seen once. No cognate antigen is known for these TCRs. The starting material was cultured PBMCs, obtained from culture after CMV antigen stimulation. These receptors were obtained from a human donor in good health (CMV status not recorded). Some clones in this sample may be carry-over from other donors' samples.

J is TRBJ2-7 and V is TRBV7-2, with TRBD1 identical over 9 bases. Trimming removed 5 bases from V and 7 bases from J; junction bases left unmatched: 9. This CDR3 is built from 14 residues. Looked up from germline, CDR1 is SGHTA and CDR2 is FQGNSA. CDR3 coding DNA: TGTGCCAGCAGCCCAGACAGGGGGAGGTTGGAGCAGTACTTC. This codes for CASSPDRGRLEQYF.

This clonotype was counted a few times. This chain connects TRBV7-9 to TRBJ2-1; D gene unclear. V was pared by 4 bases and J by 8 bases, with 9 bases between. From germline, CDR1 is SEHNR and CDR2 FQNEAQ (reference sequence). This CDR3 has 12 amino acids. DNA of the CDR3: TGTGCCAGCAGCTCAAGGCGTGATGAGCAGTTCTTC. As protein: CASSSRRDEQFF.

V is TRBV19 and J is TRBJ2-1, with 10 bases aligning to TRBD1. Germline lookup yields CDR1 LNHDA and CDR2 SQIVND (reference sequence). V trimming: 9 bases; J trimming: 8 bases; junction bases outside the gene matches: 7. The length of the CDR3 is 13 residues. CDR3 coding DNA: TGTGCCAGCCGGGACAGGGGCGCGGATGAGCAGTTCTTC. This sequence encodes CASRDRGADEQFF.

The V call is TRBV27, the J call TRBJ2-3; 8 bases agree with TRBD2. J lost 4 bases, V lost 1 base, and 1 base had no gene match. CDR1 is MNHEY, CDR2 SMNVEV, per germline (reference sequence). This CDR3 contains 14 residues. This CDR3 is CASSLWRGADTQYF. CDR3 DNA sequence: TGTGCCAGCAGTTTATGGCGGGGGGCAGATACGCAGTATTTT.

V is TRBV10-2 and J is TRBJ2-5; no reliable D call. CDR1 is WSHSY and CDR2 is SAAADI in the germline V gene. The CDR3 totals 16 residues. Trimming pared 5 bases from V and 1 base from J, leaving 17 bases between. CDR3: CASSSSLSVAQETQYF. The CDR3 region has the DNA TGCGCCAGCAGTAGCTCGTTATCAGTTGCCCAAGAGACCCAGTACTTC.

The rearrangement uses TRBV18 and TRBJ2-1; D possibly corresponds to TRBD2 (5 bases). The CDR3 sequence is 14 residues long. The germline gives CDR1 KGHSH, CDR2 LQKENI. V was pared by 3 bases and J by 4 bases, with 10 bases between. CDR3 sequence: CASSPTRQYNEQFF. The CDR3 DNA reads TGTGCCAGCTCACCCACTAGGCAATACAATGAGCAGTTCTTC. The full variable domain, in which reference TRBV18 and TRBJ2-1 provide the parts outside the CDR3, is NAGVMQNPRHLVRRRGQEARLRCSPMKGHSHVYWYRQLPEEGLKFMVYLQKENIIDESGMPKERFSAEFPKEGPSILRIQQVVRGDSAAYFCASSPTRQYNEQFFGPGTRLTVL.

The chain carries TRBV4-2 and TRBJ2-1; D possibly corresponds to TRBD1 (7 bases). This CDR3 has 18 amino acids. The germline V and J ends were trimmed by 4 bases and 2 bases, with 21 bases remaining between them. From germline, CDR1 is LGHNA and CDR2 YNFKEQ. This CDR3 reads CASSRRVPDRDTYNEQFF. CDR3 nucleotide sequence: TGTGCCAGCAGCCGGAGGGTACCAGACAGGGACACCTACAATGAGCAGTTCTTC.

This clonotype has only a few counts. The rearrangement uses TRBV4-2 and TRBJ2-7, with D maybe TRBD2 (6 bases). From germline, CDR1 is LGHNA and CDR2 YNFKEQ. The CDR3 has 14 amino acids. Between the trimmed V and J ends, which lost 3 bases and 3 bases, there was a span of 12 bases. The CDR3 coding sequence is TGTGCCAGCAGCCAGGGGAGGCAATTCTACGAGCAGTACTTC. Its translation is CASSQGRQFYEQYF.

This clonotype was observed a handful of times. V and J are TRBV11-2 and TRBJ2-5; 9 nucleotides match TRBD2. The CDR3 consists of 16 residues. Germline values: CDR1 SGHAT, CDR2 FQNNGV. The ends lost 5 bases at V and 5 bases at J; junction bases unmatched: 12. CDR3 sequence reads: CASSLLFAGGDETQYF. In DNA, the CDR3 is TGTGCCAGCAGCCTACTCTTCGCGGGGGGGGACGAGACCCAGTACTTC.

This clonotype was picked up a small number of times. In DNA, the CDR3 is TGTGCCAGTAGTATAAGGGTAGGAGTCAATCAGCCCCAGCATTTT. Protein sequence: CASSIRVGVNQPQHF. The chain carries TRBV19 and TRBJ1-5; D call uncertain. The CDR3 is made up of 15 amino acids. Germline V lookup: CDR1 LNHDA, CDR2 SQIVND (reference sequence). V lost 2 bases and J 3 bases, leaving 11 bases between the germline ends.

The V and J genes are TRBV29-1 and TRBJ2-7, with TRBD1 identical over 9 bases. The germline V gene encodes CDR1 SQVTM and CDR2 ANQGSEA. J lost 3 bases, V lost 6 bases, and 6 bases had no gene match. The CDR3 is 13 amino acids. As DNA, the CDR3 is TGCAGCGTCTCCCGGGACAGGGACTACGAGCAGTACTTC. This sequence encodes CSVSRDRDYEQYF.

The rearrangement uses TRBV6-1 and TRBJ2-3; 9 nucleotides line up with TRBD1. The CDR3 totals 15 residues. V was pared by 6 bases and J by 1 base, with 5 bases of the junction left unmatched. Germline-derived CDR1 and CDR2 are MNHNS and SASEGT. The CDR3 loop is CASRGDREGTDTQYF. The CDR3 nucleotides are TGTGCCAGCAGGGGGGACAGGGAAGGCACAGATACGCAGTATTTT.

The CDR3: CASSEALPGYEQYF. In DNA, the CDR3 is TGTGCCAGCAGTGAAGCGCTTCCGGGGTACGAGCAGTACTTC. The V call is TRBV6-1, the J call TRBJ2-7; the D gene is possibly TRBD2 (5 bases). The CDR3 totals 14 residues. V was cut by 0 bases and J by 4 bases, with 10 bases left in between. CDR1 and CDR2 (germline): MNHNS, SASEGT.

The chain combines TRBV28 with TRBJ2-2; TRBD1 matches at 10 bases. The germline gives CDR1 MDHEN, CDR2 SYDVKM. J was trimmed by 6 bases and V by 5 bases; bases with no gene match: 3. This CDR3 is built from 14 residues. The CDR3 loop is CASSGTGVPGELFF. The DNA for the CDR3 is TGTGCCAGCAGTGGGACAGGGGTTCCCGGGGAGCTGTTTTTT.

The J gene is TRBJ2-3, the V gene TRBV14; TRBD2 matches 10 bases. CDR1 is SGHDN, CDR2 FVKESK, per germline. The ends lost 6 bases at V and 4 bases at J; junction bases unmatched: 19. The CDR3 runs to 19 residues. The CDR3 sequence: CASSLLPISERGGADTQYF. The CDR3 DNA follows: TGTGCCAGCAGTCTCCTGCCCATTTCCGAGCGGGGGGGAGCAGATACGCAGTATTTT.

This sequence joins TRBV19 and TRBJ1-5; D may be TRBD1 (6 bases). V lost 7 bases to trimming and J lost 8 bases, with 15 bases between them. Germline V gene lookup returns CDR1 LNHDA and CDR2 SQIVND (reference sequence). The CDR3 runs 13 residues. CDR3 sequence reads: CASNDRHGEPQHF. The CDR3 coding sequence is TGTGCCAGTAATGACAGGCATGGGGAGCCCCAGCATTTT.

The V call is TRBV6-6, the J call TRBJ2-5, with TRBD1 matching 7 bases. Germline V lookup: CDR1 MNHNY, CDR2 SVGAGI (reference sequence). The CDR3 is 16 amino acids. V lost 5 bases, J lost 2 bases, and 11 bases stayed unmatched. The CDR3 is CASSPAGTVDQETQYF. The CDR3 DNA sequence: TGTGCCAGCAGTCCAGCCGGGACAGTCGATCAAGAGACCCAGTACTTC.

The V call is TRBV20-1, the J call TRBJ2-7; the D is unclear. V lost 4 bases and J 6 bases, leaving 22 bases between the germline ends. The CDR3 loop spans 15 amino acids. Germline V gene data show CDR1 as DFQATT and CDR2 as SNEGSKA (reference sequence). The CDR3 coding sequence is TGCAGTGCTAAAGCCTCCGCCACCCTCTTTAGCGAGCAGTACTTC. It yields the protein CSAKASATLFSEQYF.